The subject of this entry is one T cell receptor beta chain. The antigen is not known. These data belong to a study of T cells in Graves' hyperthyroidism and ophthalmopathy. Across the whole study: Peripheral blood was drawn at first diagnosis, prior to all treatment. Points from the study as a whole: Most thyroid clonotypes with frequency above 0.001 were detected in blood. A median around six months before onset, the model predicted ophthalmopathy.

Authors of the study amplified TCR beta CDR3 regions from RNA transcripts. Carried out on the TCR CDR3, a first-round RT-PCR used the HTBI primer set. One entry per CDR3 protein results from TCRdb running MiXCR on the multiplex PCR reads. The profile shows about 640,000 distinct CDR3 sequences, about a fifth of them singletons. The CDR3 has 15 amino acids. The J segment lost 7 bases and the V segment lost 4 bases, leaving 10 bases of the junction unmatched. Germline CDR1 is SGDLS and CDR2 is YYNGEE. This chain connects TRBV9 to TRBJ2-1, with 8 bases matching TRBD2. The receptor was isolated from a man aged 30 to 45 with Graves' ophthalmopathy. Material for sequencing was blood. The CDR3 sequence: CASSPPPGTRNEQFF. The CDR3 nucleotides are TGTGCCAGCAGCCCCCCTCCCGGGACTAGAAATGAGCAGTTCTTC.